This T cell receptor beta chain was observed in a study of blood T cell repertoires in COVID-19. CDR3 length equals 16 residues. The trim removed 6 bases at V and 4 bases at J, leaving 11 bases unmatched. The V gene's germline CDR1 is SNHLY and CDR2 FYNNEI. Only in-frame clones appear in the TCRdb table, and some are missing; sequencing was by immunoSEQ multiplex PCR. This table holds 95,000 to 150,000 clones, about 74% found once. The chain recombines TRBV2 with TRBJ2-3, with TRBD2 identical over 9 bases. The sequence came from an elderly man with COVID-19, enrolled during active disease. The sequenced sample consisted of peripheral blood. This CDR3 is CASSYSGSSGADTQYF. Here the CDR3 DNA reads TGTGCCAGCAGCTATAGCGGGAGTAGCGGTGCAGATACGCAGTATTTT.